This TCR beta chain was found in a study of blood T cell repertoires in COVID-19 (dated by TCRdb to between 2020 and 2021). A note on the overall study: Collaborator samples came from the United States, Italy and Spain and covered acute and convalescent phases of COVID-19. The prospective study material was composed of cDNA or gDNA derived from T cells, B-cell-depleted T cells, or PBMCs. Subjects who had been exposed to COVID-19, were actively infected with it, or had recovered from it provided the deeply sampled blood TCRbeta repertoires that made up the dataset. The repertoires were released in a freely available public database intended as a resource for research on the immune response to SARS-CoV-2. Samples came from the ongoing ImmuneRACE study (first 160 participants) plus 1,254 subjects from 6 global collaborators. Sample metadata almost always included a de-identified subject ID, COVID-19 status, age in years and sex. Where available, HLA class I and class II types were taken from metadata supplied by the sample provider and were not determined by assay-based typing. General study outcomes and caveats: The amount of clinical and demographic metadata varied by source and participant and was provided uncurated.

Inclusive of the bounding cysteine and phenylalanine, the CDR3 is 14 residues long. The CDR3 DNA has 42 bases and is translated from base 1. The germline V gene (reference sequence) provides CDR1 LNHDA and CDR2 SQIVND. Between the V and J ends, shortened by 3 bases and 3 bases respectively, the junction contains 11 bases. A second Seattle source provided samples from volunteer blood donors who had recovered from COVID-19. The collaborating institutions used their own protocols to collect whole blood in K2EDTA tubes. Collaborator samples were shipped for TCRbeta analysis as frozen whole blood, isolated PBMCs, or DNA extracted from either sample type. The immunoSEQ Assay, a bias-controlled multiplex PCR, was used to amplify TCRbeta CDR3 regions from genomic DNA. The authors processed their data as follows. The number of nucleated cells in each sample was estimated from the amplification of reference gene primers within the assay. Sequence reads were collapsed and filtered to measure the absolute abundance of every unique TCRbeta CDR3 rearrangement. For each sample, productive Simpson clonality was calculated as the square root of Simpson's diversity index across productive rearrangements. TCRdb provides this immuneACCESS table in a form limited to in-frame rearrangements. Some clones are lacking; in checked studies, under half of them reflect an unresolved V gene, and why the rest are absent is not known. V and J calls and clone size are those listed in that table; D and trimming were worked out from the DNA. For this sample there are roughly 290,000 clones; about 90% appear just once. The top ten constitute 7.8% of the sample.

Concerning this clone itself: The target of this receptor is not known. Base qualities are not recorded, but no much larger clone differs from it by a single base. The sample carries other DNA sequences with the same CDR3.

The chain joins TRBV19 to TRBJ1-1; a weak D assignment points to TRBD1 (5 bases agree). The source is a woman aged 45 to 65 who had recovered from COVID-19. Sequenced sample: peripheral blood. The DNA sequence reads TGTGCCAGTAGTATTGGGCAGGGCTACACTGAAGCTTTCTTT. It is translated as CASSIGQGYTEAFF.